These 21 T cell receptor beta chains were sequenced from one sample in a study of control samples from healthy donors and cancer patients. Some clones are missing from TCRdb's copy, which holds only in-frame ones; the method was immunoSEQ multiplex PCR. The data hold 150,000 or so clones, with about 90% observed a single time. The sequenced material came from blood. The receptors stem from a man younger than 40 in good health.

The CDR3 loop is CASSRGGGNEQFF. For the CDR3, the DNA is TGTGCCAGCAGCCGTGGGGGGGGAAATGAGCAGTTCTTC. The rearrangement links TRBV6-4 to TRBJ2-1; TRBD2 aligns across 7 bases. Germline V CDR1 and CDR2: MRHNA, SNTAGT. This CDR3 has 13 residues. With V trimmed by 6 bases and J by 7 bases, 6 bases remained unmatched.

Turning to this clone: Other DNA sequences in the sample encode the same CDR3. The CDR3 region is CASREGAGQPQHF. The CDR3 coding sequence is TGTGCCAGCAGGGAGGGGGCCGGCCAGCCCCAGCATTTT. The chain combines TRBV28 with TRBJ1-5; 7 bases fit TRBD1. The V gene's germline CDR1 is MDHEN and CDR2 SYDVKM. J lost 7 bases, V lost 6 bases, and 6 bases had no gene match. The CDR3 length is 13 residues. The whole variable domain, remainder taken from reference TRBV28 and TRBJ1-5, is DVKVTQSSRYLVKRTGEKVFLECVQDMDHENMFWYRQDPGLGLRLIYFSYDVKMKEKGDIPEGYSVSREKKERFSLILESASTNQTSMYLCASREGAGQPQHFGDGTRLSIL.

The rearrangement links TRBV5-6 to TRBJ1-6; D is undetermined. Germline V gene data show CDR1 as SGHDT and CDR2 as YYEEEE. Trimming pared 0 bases from V and 5 bases from J, leaving 6 bases between. The CDR3 consists of 14 residues. CDR3 coding DNA: TGTGCCAGCAGCTTGGACAGACATAATTCACCCCTCCACTTT. It translates to CASSLDRHNSPLHF.

The chain links TRBV19 to TRBJ1-5; 8 nucleotides align to TRBD1. CDR3 length: 16 amino acids. The germline gives CDR1 LNHDA, CDR2 SQIVND (reference sequence). The V gene end was trimmed by 3 bases and the J gene end by 9 bases; junction bases not matched to a gene: 13. The CDR3 nucleotides are TGTGCCAGTAGTATCCGGGGGACAGGCCCCCAGGGGCCCCAGCATTTT. Translated, it gives CASSIRGTGPQGPQHF. The entire variable domain, with the rest obtained from reference TRBV19 and TRBJ1-5, is as follows: DGGITQSPKYLFRKEGQNVTLSCEQNLNHDAMYWYRQDPGQGLRLIYYSQIVNDFQKGDIAEGYSVSREKKESFPLTVTSAQKNPTAFYLCASSIRGTGPQGPQHFGDGTRLSIL.

The genes are TRBV19 and TRBJ1-5, with 9 bases identical to TRBD1. The CDR3 runs 15 residues. Per germline, CDR1 LNHDA and CDR2 SQIVND (reference sequence). The ends lost 7 bases at V and 3 bases at J; junction bases unmatched: 7. The CDR3 bases are TGTGCCAGTACCACAGGGACAGGGCCCAATCAGCCCCAGCATTTT. Encoded protein: CASTTGTGPNQPQHF.

This clone was seen once. This sequence joins TRBV7-8 and TRBJ1-4; TRBD1 agrees at 10 bases. The CDR3 sequence is 15 residues long. Germline V gene sequence: CDR1 SGHVS, CDR2 FQNEAQ. V gave up 5 bases and J gave up 3 bases; unmatched junction bases: 3. The chain's CDR3 is CASSLGQGANEKLFF. The CDR3 nucleotides read TGTGCCAGCAGCCTAGGACAGGGGGCTAATGAAAAACTGTTTTTT.

This chain links TRBV9 with TRBJ1-6, with 10 bases lining up with TRBD1. This CDR3 region has 14 residues. Germline trimming cut 4 bases from V and 10 bases from J; bases unmatched to any gene: 5. Per germline, CDR1 SGDLS and CDR2 YYNGEE. Here the CDR3 DNA reads TGTGCCAGCAGCTCCGGGACAGGGGAATCACCCCTCCACTTT. Encoded protein: CASSSGTGESPLHF.

This clone was picked up one time. The genes are TRBV15 and TRBJ1-6; tentatively, D is TRBD1 (5 bases). The CDR3 contains 15 residues. Trimming shortened V by 1 base and J by 7 bases, and 11 bases separated the two germline ends. The germline gives CDR1 LNHNV, CDR2 YYDKDF (reference sequence). CDR3 sequence: CATSRGWDFNSPLHF. The CDR3 bases are TGTGCCACCAGCAGAGGTTGGGACTTCAATTCACCCCTCCACTTT.

The J gene is TRBJ2-7, the V gene TRBV5-6; 12 positions agree with TRBD2. V was clipped by 1 base and J by 5 bases; unmatched bases: 4. The CDR3 consists of 15 residues. CDR1 and CDR2 (germline): SGHDT, YYEEEE. CDR3 amino acids: CASSLTSGGFNEQYF. The CDR3 bases are TGTGCCAGCAGCTTGACTAGCGGGGGGTTCAACGAGCAGTACTTC. Filled out from reference TRBV5-6 and TRBJ2-7, the complete variable domain reads DAGVTQSPTHLIKTRGQQVTLRCSPKSGHDTVSWYQQALGQGPQFIFQYYEEEERQRGNFPDRFSGHQFPNYSSELNVNALLLGDSALYLCASSLTSGGFNEQYFGPGTRLTVT.

The gene calls are TRBV7-2 and TRBJ2-1; 10 bases agree with TRBD2. Germline values: CDR1 SGHTA, CDR2 FQGNSA. This CDR3 is 16 amino acids long. V lost 0 bases, J lost 7 bases, and 6 bases stayed unmatched. As DNA, the CDR3 is TGTGCCAGCAGCTTAGCGAGCGGGAGGGCCGGAAATGAGCAGTTCTTC. Its translation: CASSLASGRAGNEQFF. Full variable domain (remainder filled in from reference TRBV7-2 and TRBJ2-1): GAGVSQSPSNKVTEKGKDVELRCDPISGHTALYWYRQSLGQGLEFLIYFQGNSAPDKSGLPSDRFSAERTGGSVSTLTIQRTQQEDSAVYLCASSLASGRAGNEQFFGPGTRLTVL.

The genes are TRBV25-1 and TRBJ1-3; possibly TRBD1 for D (6 bases). Germline V gives CDR1 MGHDK, CDR2 SYGVNS. V lost 3 bases to trimming and J lost 4 bases, with 10 bases between them. The length of the CDR3 is 14 residues. CDR3 nucleotides: TGTGCCAGCAGTGATGGGACACCCGGAAACACCATATATTTT. This sequence encodes CASSDGTPGNTIYF.

The chain uses TRBV5-5 and TRBJ1-4; D is possibly TRBD1 (5 bases). The V gene lost 7 bases and the J gene lost 5 bases, with 15 bases spanning the gap. The V gene's germline CDR1 is SGHKS and CDR2 YYEKEE (reference sequence). The CDR3 has 14 amino acids. CDR3 protein: CASGTPGQNEKLFF. The CDR3 coding sequence is TGTGCCAGCGGGACCCCAGGTCAAAATGAAAAACTGTTTTTT.

The chain combines TRBV6-5 with TRBJ2-7; tentatively, D is TRBD2 (7 bases). V was pared by 0 bases and J by 2 bases, with 14 bases between. From germline, CDR1 is MNHEY and CDR2 SVGAGI. The CDR3 runs to 16 residues. The CDR3 sequence is CASSYSRGGATYEQYF. The CDR3 bases are TGTGCCAGCAGTTACTCGAGGGGGGGGGCGACCTACGAGCAGTACTTC.

The chain carries TRBV12-3 or TRBV12-4 and TRBJ1-3; D unresolved. Between the trimmed V and J ends, which lost 8 bases and 4 bases, there was a span of 9 bases. The CDR3 is 12 amino acids. The CDR3 here is CASDQRGNTIYF. Here the CDR3 DNA reads TGTGCCAGCGACCAGAGGGGAAACACCATATATTTT.

The chain links TRBV18 to TRBJ2-2; TRBD1 agrees at 7 bases. From germline, CDR1 is KGHSH and CDR2 LQKENI. There are 15 residues in the CDR3. Germline trimming cut 3 bases from V and 1 base from J; bases unmatched to any gene: 2. CDR3: CASSPYRGNTGELFF. The CDR3 DNA is TGTGCCAGCTCACCCTACAGGGGGAACACCGGGGAGCTGTTTTTT.

The chain carries TRBV7-2 and TRBJ2-1; D might be TRBD2 (6 bases). V shed 3 bases and J shed 9 bases, with 12 bases lying between them. The germline V gene has CDR1 SGHTA and CDR2 FQGNSA. The CDR3 is 13 residues long. As DNA, the CDR3 is TGTGCCAGCAGCTTCGGGGAGGTCGGTGAGCAGTTCTTC. Its translation: CASSFGEVGEQFF. Supplemented by reference TRBV7-2 and TRBJ2-1, the full variable domain reads GAGVSQSPSNKVTEKGKDVELRCDPISGHTALYWYRQSLGQGLEFLIYFQGNSAPDKSGLPSDRFSAERTGGSVSTLTIQRTQQEDSAVYLCASSFGEVGEQFFGPGTRLTVL.

CDR3 bases: TGTGCCAGCAGCCCCCGTAGCCCAGGACAGACTCCTGAAGCTTTCTTT. Translating gives CASSPRSPGQTPEAFF. The V and J genes are TRBV9 and TRBJ1-1; possibly TRBD1 for D (6 bases). The CDR3 contains 16 residues. V lost 4 bases and J lost 6, with 22 bases in between. CDR1 is SGDLS, CDR2 YYNGEE, per germline.

This clone was observed a few times. V and J are TRBV6-5 and TRBJ1-3; D gene uncertain. This CDR3 has 15 residues. V lost 1 base to trimming and J lost 2 bases, with 9 bases between them. Germline V gives CDR1 MNHEY, CDR2 SVGAGI. CDR3 sequence (DNA): TGTGCCAGCAGTTACTACTTCAGCCCTGGAAACACCATATATTTT. As protein: CASSYYFSPGNTIYF.

This clone occurred once. J is TRBJ1-5 and V is TRBV6-1; 10 positions agree with TRBD1. Germline trimming cut 3 bases from V and 8 bases from J; bases unmatched to any gene: 10. The CDR3 runs 16 residues. Germline values: CDR1 MNHNS, CDR2 SASEGT. The CDR3 DNA reads as TGTGCCAGCAGTGATGGGACAGGGGCCCCTGCGAAGCCCCAGCATTTT. It codes for CASSDGTGAPAKPQHF.

The rearrangement uses TRBV18 and TRBJ2-3, with a tentative D call TRBD1 (5 bases). Germline CDR1 and CDR2: KGHSH and LQKENI. There are 16 residues in the CDR3. Trimming removed 6 bases at V and 0 bases at J, with 16 bases between. CDR3 sequence: CASSLAGAGSTDTQYF. The CDR3 DNA reads as TGTGCCAGCTCCCTTGCTGGGGCCGGGAGCACAGATACGCAGTATTTT.

The chain couples TRBV9 to TRBJ2-1; possibly TRBD1 or TRBD2 for D (5 bases each). The CDR3 consists of 16 residues. V lost 0 bases to trimming and J lost 5 bases, with 15 bases between them. Germline V gene sequence: CDR1 SGDLS, CDR2 YYNGEE. Written as DNA, the CDR3 is TGTGCCAGCAGCGTAGGTGGGGGTCGGCGGGACAATGAGCAGTTCTTC. Translated, it gives CASSVGGGRRDNEQFF.